The 24 T cell receptor beta chains given below trace back to one sample, sequenced in a study of shared clonotypes between healthy human individuals. Measured with immunoSEQ multiplex PCR; TCRdb has only the in-frame clones, and not every one. This table holds 1.4 million or so clones, about 98.5% found once. The sample was naive CD4+ T cells sorted from blood. The sample's subset: CD45RA+ positively selected. All receptors derive from a man aged 25-45 years in good health.

The CDR3, as DNA: TGCGCCAGCAGTTACCAGGGGTACACAGATACGCAGTATTTT. It codes for CASSYQGYTDTQYF. V is TRBV5-1 and J is TRBJ2-3, with D tentatively TRBD1 (6 bases). V dropped 5 bases and J dropped 2 bases, with 12 bases sitting between them. The CDR3 extends over 14 amino acids. Germline V lookup: CDR1 SGHRS, CDR2 YFSETQ.

The CDR3 reads CASRGQGGRETQYF. The CDR3 DNA reads TGTGCCAGCAGAGGACAGGGCGGGAGGGAGACCCAGTACTTC. The chain links TRBV27 to TRBJ2-5, with D possibly being TRBD1 or TRBD2 (8 bases each). The CDR3 is made up of 14 amino acids. The ends were cut back, 6 bases at V and 5 bases at J, with 16 bases in the middle. The germline V gene encodes CDR1 MNHEY and CDR2 SMNVEV (reference sequence).

This clone has only one observation. The gene calls are TRBV10-3 and TRBJ2-1; 8 bases are a match to TRBD2. This CDR3 is built from 15 residues. CDR1 and CDR2 (germline): ENHRY, SYGVKD. V was clipped by 2 bases and J by 4 bases; unmatched bases: 4. The CDR3 nucleotides read TGTGCCATCAGTGAGCGGGAGGGCCTATACAATGAGCAGTTCTTC. Protein: CAISEREGLYNEQFF.

About this clone itself: Other DNA sequences in this sample translate to the same CDR3. The V and J genes are TRBV6-1 and TRBJ1-5, with 7 nucleotides matching TRBD1. Germline assignment: CDR1 MNHNS and CDR2 SASEGT. V lost 8 bases to trimming and J lost 4 bases; unmatched junction nucleotides: 5. The CDR3 runs to 13 residues. In nucleotides, the CDR3 is TGTGCCAGCGGGCAGGGGGGTAATCAGCCCCAGCATTTT. Translation gives CASGQGGNQPQHF.

In this sample, this clone turned up once. The chain recombines TRBV27 with TRBJ2-7, with D possibly called TRBD1 or TRBD2 (5 bases each). The germline V and J ends were trimmed by 5 bases and 6 bases, with 14 bases remaining between them. CDR3 length: 13 amino acids. Germline-derived CDR1 and CDR2 are MNHEY and SMNVEV (reference sequence). Here the CDR3 DNA reads TGTGCCAGCAGTGCCCGGGGCTTTTCCGAGCAGTACTTC. This sequence encodes CASSARGFSEQYF.

In this sample, this clone turned up once. The chain uses TRBV10-1 and TRBJ1-1; perhaps TRBD1 as D (5 bases). This CDR3 has 16 amino acids. Trimming pared 3 bases from V and 4 bases from J, leaving 18 bases between. Germline-derived CDR1 and CDR2 are WNHNN and SYGVQD (reference sequence). For the CDR3, the DNA is TGCGCCAGCAGTGATCTCGGGGCTCCCAAAGGCACTGAAGCTTTCTTT. It encodes CASSDLGAPKGTEAFF.

This CDR3 reads CASSPRGTGNTQYF. The DNA of the CDR3 is TGTGCCAGCAGCCCCCGAGGGACAGGGAACACGCAGTATTTT. The chain carries TRBV9 and TRBJ2-3; 9 bases fit TRBD1. CDR1 is SGDLS and CDR2 is YYNGEE in the germline V gene. The CDR3 length is 14 residues. The J segment lost 9 bases and the V segment lost 4 bases, leaving 9 bases of the junction unmatched.

This clone has only one observation. The chain is built from TRBV6-6 and TRBJ2-2; 9 nucleotides align to TRBD1. The CDR3 has 15 residues. V shed 7 bases and J 7 bases; nucleotides not matched to a gene: 10. CDR1 MNHNY and CDR2 SVGAGI come from the germline V gene (reference sequence). This CDR3 reads CASIHRGHSGGELFF. In nucleotides, the CDR3 is TGTGCCAGCATCCACAGGGGGCATTCGGGCGGGGAGCTGTTTTTT.

CDR3 in DNA: TGTGCCAGCACCATCAGGGGGACAAATGAGCAGTTCTTC. Translation gives CASTIRGTNEQFF. This chain links TRBV25-1 with TRBJ2-1, with TRBD1 matching over 7 bases. Germline CDR1 reads MGHDK; CDR2 reads SYGVNS. CDR3 length: 13 residues. The ends lost 7 bases at V and 7 bases at J; junction bases unmatched: 7.

The rearrangement uses TRBV5-1 and TRBJ2-1; 9 bases match TRBD2. CDR1 and CDR2 from the germline V gene are SGHRS and YFSETQ. V lost 1 base to trimming and J lost 2 bases; unmatched junction nucleotides: 4. This CDR3 is built from 16 residues. CDR3 in amino acids: CASSLIAGVTYNEQFF. For the CDR3, the DNA is TGCGCCAGCAGCTTGATAGCGGGAGTGACCTACAATGAGCAGTTCTTC. Full variable domain (outside the CDR3, taken from reference TRBV5-1 and TRBJ2-1): KAGVTQTPRYLIKTRGQQVTLSCSPISGHRSVSWYQQTPGQGLQFLFEYFSETQRNKGNFPGRFSGRQFSNSRSEMNVSTLELGDSALYLCASSLIAGVTYNEQFFGPGTRLTVL.

This clone showed up just once. This sequence joins TRBV27 and TRBJ2-7; a weak D match, TRBD1 (5 bases). This CDR3 comprises 14 residues. V was trimmed by 6 bases and J by 6 bases, leaving 18 bases between them. The germline CDR1 and CDR2 sequences are MNHEY and SMNVEV (reference sequence). Written as DNA, the CDR3 is TGTGCCAGCAGCCTGGACACCCGCCGGAGCGAGCAGTACTTC. This codes for CASSLDTRRSEQYF.

V and J are TRBV5-1 and TRBJ1-1; weak D call: TRBD1 (6 bases). V lost 3 bases and J lost 4, with 13 bases in between. Germline V lookup: CDR1 SGHRS, CDR2 YFSETQ. This CDR3 has 14 amino acids. The DNA for the CDR3 is TGCGCCAGCAGCTCTGGACAGTTTTCCACTGAAGCTTTCTTT. It is translated as CASSSGQFSTEAFF.

The genes are TRBV5-1 and TRBJ2-3, with 9 bases aligning to TRBD1. The CDR3 covers 15 residues. The V gene end was trimmed by 3 bases and the J gene end by 3 bases; junction bases not matched to a gene: 5. Germline V gene lookup returns CDR1 SGHRS and CDR2 YFSETQ. The CDR3 protein is CASSSGQGKTDTQYF. The CDR3 nucleotides read TGCGCCAGCAGCTCTGGACAGGGGAAAACAGATACGCAGTATTTT. Using reference TRBV5-1 and TRBJ2-3 for the parts outside the CDR3, the full variable domain is KAGVTQTPRYLIKTRGQQVTLSCSPISGHRSVSWYQQTPGQGLQFLFEYFSETQRNKGNFPGRFSGRQFSNSRSEMNVSTLELGDSALYLCASSSGQGKTDTQYFGPGTRLTVL.

The chain has TRBV28 and TRBJ2-5; 10 nucleotides align to TRBD1. The CDR3 has 14 amino acids. V lost 8 bases and J lost 5; bases outside the gene matches: 8. CDR1 and CDR2 from the germline V gene are MDHEN and SYDVKM. The CDR3 bases are TGTGCCAGCCAACCGACAGGGGGCGATGAGACCCAGTACTTC. Translation: CASQPTGGDETQYF.

This chain connects TRBV6-5 to TRBJ2-2; D remains ambiguous. Trimming removed 6 bases at V and 6 bases at J, with 8 bases between. The CDR3 loop spans 12 amino acids. Germline CDR1 MNHEY, CDR2 SVGAGI. The CDR3 nucleotides are TGTGCCAGCAGAAAGTTCCCCGGGGAGCTGTTTTTT. Protein: CASRKFPGELFF.

The V gene is TRBV5-6, the J gene TRBJ2-7; possibly TRBD1 for D (6 bases). Germline V CDR1 and CDR2: SGHDT, YYEEEE. This CDR3 has 14 amino acids. V was shortened by 4 bases and J by 3 bases, with 14 bases between the two germline ends. Here the CDR3 DNA reads TGTGCCAGCAGCCTCGACAGGTCTTACTACGAGCAGTACTTC. Its translation: CASSLDRSYYEQYF.

The chain links TRBV19 to TRBJ2-1; D is perhaps TRBD2 (7 bases). The V end was cut by 7 bases, the J end by 0 bases, with 16 bases between. The CDR3 spans 16 residues. The germline V gene encodes CDR1 LNHDA and CDR2 SQIVND (reference sequence). The CDR3 reads CASMNRAGASYNEQFF. CDR3 nucleotide sequence: TGTGCCAGTATGAACCGGGCGGGGGCCTCCTACAATGAGCAGTTCTTC.

This rearrangement joins TRBV9 to TRBJ2-5; 7 bases line up with TRBD2. The CDR3 covers 14 residues. Per the germline V gene, CDR1 is SGDLS and CDR2 is YYNGEE. The V and J ends lost 0 bases and 3 bases, in that order; junction bases with no gene match: 2. The CDR3: CASSVELAKETQYF. The CDR3, as DNA: TGTGCCAGCAGCGTAGAACTAGCGAAAGAGACCCAGTACTTC.

The chain joins TRBV28 to TRBJ2-3, with TRBD2 matching 10 bases. J gave up 2 bases and V 4 bases, and 12 bases lay outside the gene matches. This CDR3 comprises 18 residues. Germline-derived CDR1 and CDR2 are MDHEN and SYDVKM. The DNA for the CDR3 is TGTGCCAGCAGTTCCGTAGCGGGAGGATCACGGAACACAGATACGCAGTATTTT. It codes for CASSSVAGGSRNTDTQYF.

This chain joins TRBV18 and TRBJ2-2; unclear D gene. CDR1 and CDR2 (germline): KGHSH, LQKENI. The CDR3 length is 15 residues. The ends were cut back, 1 base at V and 4 bases at J, with 10 bases in the middle. The CDR3 here is CASSPLWSGTGELFF. The CDR3, as DNA: TGTGCCAGCTCACCACTGTGGTCGGGCACCGGGGAGCTGTTTTTT.

As concerns this clone: Other DNA sequences of this sample code for an identical CDR3. This chain uses TRBV18 with TRBJ1-5; D is uncertain. V gave up 2 bases and J gave up 7 bases, with 9 bases separating them. Germline V CDR1 and CDR2: KGHSH, LQKENI. The CDR3 extends over 13 amino acids. The CDR3 loop reads CASSPGEGQPQHF. The CDR3 DNA reads TGTGCCAGCTCACCAGGGGAGGGACAGCCCCAGCATTTT.

The rearrangement joins TRBV7-2 to TRBJ1-3, with D possibly being TRBD1 (6 bases). There are 13 residues in the CDR3. V lost 5 bases and J lost 3, with 8 bases in between. Germline CDR1 reads SGHTA; CDR2 reads FQGNSA. The CDR3 protein is CASSRGRGNTIYF. The CDR3, as DNA: TGTGCCAGCAGCCGGGGGCGTGGAAACACCATATATTTT.

The rearrangement joins TRBV6-1 to TRBJ2-7, with D perhaps matching TRBD2 (6 bases). From germline, CDR1 is MNHNS and CDR2 SASEGT. The CDR3 is 15 amino acids. The V gene lost 7 bases and the J gene lost 2 bases, with 18 bases spanning the gap. The CDR3: CASMEEGFFPYEQYF. The CDR3 DNA sequence: TGTGCCAGCATGGAGGAGGGGTTCTTTCCCTACGAGCAGTACTTC.

This clone was detected once. The chain links TRBV10-1 to TRBJ2-7, with D possibly being TRBD1 (6 bases). The CDR3 is 13 residues long. V lost 3 bases, J lost 4 bases, and 10 bases lay in between. Germline V CDR1 and CDR2: WNHNN, SYGVQD (reference sequence). This CDR3 reads CASSDRGGYEQYF. CDR3 DNA: TGCGCCAGCAGTGACAGGGGCGGGTACGAGCAGTACTTC.